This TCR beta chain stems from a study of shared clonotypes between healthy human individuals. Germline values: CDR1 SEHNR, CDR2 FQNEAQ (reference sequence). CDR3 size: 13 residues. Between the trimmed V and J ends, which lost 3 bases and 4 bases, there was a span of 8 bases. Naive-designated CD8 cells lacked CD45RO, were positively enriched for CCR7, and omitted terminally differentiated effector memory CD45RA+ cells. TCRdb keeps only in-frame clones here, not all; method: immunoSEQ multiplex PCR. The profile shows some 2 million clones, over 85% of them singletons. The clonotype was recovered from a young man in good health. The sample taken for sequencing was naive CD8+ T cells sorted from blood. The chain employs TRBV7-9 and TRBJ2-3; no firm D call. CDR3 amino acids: CASSFPLADTQYF. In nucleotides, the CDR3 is TGTGCCAGCAGCTTCCCGCTAGCAGATACGCAGTATTTT.